This TCR beta chain originates from a study of post-analysis software for immune sequencing data. Study-level information: Recorded disease courses covered relapsing-remitting, secondary progressive and progressive-relapsing multiple sclerosis. Some patients had no subtype annotation.

Presence of unique molecular identifiers characterized the TCR beta cDNA libraries. MiXCR, run by TCRdb on the PCR reads, gives a single entry per CDR3 protein. This table has 650,000 to 850,000 distinct CDR3 sequences, approximately 53% appearing once. Study-wide findings and caveats: Strong co-clustering by F measure was seen for same-batch samples.

This clonotype has just a few counts. The antigen remains undetermined. The specimen was blood. This TCR was recovered from a girl between 5 and 17 years old with multiple sclerosis.

CDR3 nucleotides: TGTGCCAGCAGACCGACAGGGCCACTCTACGAGCAGTACTTC. Translated: CASRPTGPLYEQYF. This sequence joins TRBV28 and TRBJ2-7, with 7 bases aligning to TRBD1. The germline CDR1 and CDR2 sequences are MDHEN and SYDVKM. V was pared by 6 bases and J by 3 bases, with 8 bases of the junction left unmatched. This CDR3 spans 14 amino acids.